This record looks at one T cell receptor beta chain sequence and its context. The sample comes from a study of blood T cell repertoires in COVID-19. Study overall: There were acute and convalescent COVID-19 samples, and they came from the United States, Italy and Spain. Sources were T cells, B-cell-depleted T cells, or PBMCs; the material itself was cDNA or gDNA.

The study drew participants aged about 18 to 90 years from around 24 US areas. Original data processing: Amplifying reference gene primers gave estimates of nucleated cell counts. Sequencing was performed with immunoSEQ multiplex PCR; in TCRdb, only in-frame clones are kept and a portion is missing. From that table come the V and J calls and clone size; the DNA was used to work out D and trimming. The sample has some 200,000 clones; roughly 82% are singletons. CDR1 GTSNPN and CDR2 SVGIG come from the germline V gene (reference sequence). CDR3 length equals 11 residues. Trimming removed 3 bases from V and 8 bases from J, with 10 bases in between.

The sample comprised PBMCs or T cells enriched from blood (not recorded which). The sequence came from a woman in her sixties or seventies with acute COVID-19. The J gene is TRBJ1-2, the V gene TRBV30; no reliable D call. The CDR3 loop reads CAWRSFGGYTF. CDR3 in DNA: TGTGCCTGGAGGTCCTTCGGGGGCTACACCTTC.